This TCR beta chain came from a study of T cell repertoires in cytomegalovirus infection. On the study more broadly: Recently described HLA-C-restricted plus well-studied HLA-B-restricted CMV epitopes were used. An indication of both CMV infection and matching HLA type came from public TCR beta signatures. Study-level findings and limits: There were HLA-C-restricted CMV-specific TCR beta clonotypes dominating the ex vivo response.

This clonotype was seen a few times. No antigen is known for it. TCRdb itself ran the reads through MiXCR, one entry per CDR3 protein. Among 300,000 to 400,000 distinct CDR3 sequences listed, 25% to 35% were seen once. V was cut by 2 bases and J by 14 bases, with 16 bases left in between. The CDR3 extends over 12 amino acids. Germline CDR1 DFQATT, CDR2 SNEGSKA (reference sequence). V and J are TRBV20-1 and TRBJ1-3; D remains unclear. Sequencing used cultured PBMCs, obtained from culture after CMV antigen stimulation. The TCR originated in a human donor in good health (CMV status not recorded). Some clones in this sample may be carry-over from other donors' samples. The CDR3 coding sequence is TGCAGTGCTAGACCCAACGGACGTATACTATATTTT. This sequence encodes CSARPNGRILYF.